The clone carrying this TCR beta chain was found many times. What it recognizes is unknown. Combining a sample-barcoded 5' primer with a J-beta primer mix, a second PCR ran for roughly 6 to 12 cycles. Each CDR3 protein gets one entry after TCRdb re-called the 5' RACE reads with MiXCR. There are hundreds of thousands of distinct CDR3 sequences in the sample; over 20% occur only once, and 3.6% lies in the top ten. This sample was taken from a study of blood T cells in healthy people across ages. Study-wide points: Diversity estimates from one million T cells were considered underestimates. Across the age range, TCR beta diversity per million T cells fell in a roughly linear way. There was no known CMV status for donors, so expanded clonotype changes were possibly confounded.

The sequencing input was blood. This clonotype was sampled from a man in his 70s in good health.

CDR3 residues: CASSEGDRGNSPLHF. The CDR3 nucleotides are TGTGCCAGCAGTGAGGGGGACAGGGGTAATTCACCCCTCCACTTT. This chain joins TRBV25-1 and TRBJ1-6; 10 nucleotides line up with TRBD1. V shed 3 bases and J 6 bases; nucleotides not matched to a gene: 2. CDR1 and CDR2 (germline): MGHDK, SYGVNS. The CDR3 runs to 15 residues.